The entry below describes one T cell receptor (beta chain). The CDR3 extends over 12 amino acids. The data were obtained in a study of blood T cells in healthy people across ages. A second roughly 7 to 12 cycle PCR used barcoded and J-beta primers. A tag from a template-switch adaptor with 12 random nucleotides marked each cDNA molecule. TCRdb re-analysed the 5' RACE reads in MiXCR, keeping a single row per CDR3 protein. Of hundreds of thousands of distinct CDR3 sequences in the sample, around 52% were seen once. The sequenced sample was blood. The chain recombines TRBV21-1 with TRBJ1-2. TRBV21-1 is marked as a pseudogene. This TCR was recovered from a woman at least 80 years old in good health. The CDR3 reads CATGCPNYGYTF. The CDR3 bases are TGTGCCACAGGGTGCCCTAACTATGGCTACACCTTC.